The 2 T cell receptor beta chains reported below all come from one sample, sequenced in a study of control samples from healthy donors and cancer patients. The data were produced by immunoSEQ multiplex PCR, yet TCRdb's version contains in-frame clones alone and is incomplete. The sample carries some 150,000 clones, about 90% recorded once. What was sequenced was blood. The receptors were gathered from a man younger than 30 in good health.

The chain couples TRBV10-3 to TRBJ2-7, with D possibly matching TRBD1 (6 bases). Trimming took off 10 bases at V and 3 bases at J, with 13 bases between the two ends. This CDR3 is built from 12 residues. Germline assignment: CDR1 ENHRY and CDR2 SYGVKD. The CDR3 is CATMDSNYEQYF. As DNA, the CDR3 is TGTGCCACTATGGACAGTAACTACGAGCAGTACTTC.

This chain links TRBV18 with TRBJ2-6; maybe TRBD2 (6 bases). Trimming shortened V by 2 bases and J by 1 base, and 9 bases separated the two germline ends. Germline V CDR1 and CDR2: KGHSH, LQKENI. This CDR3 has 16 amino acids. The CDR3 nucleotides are TGTGCCAGCTCACCAACGGAGGGTTCTGGGGCCAACGTCCTGACTTTC. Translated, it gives CASSPTEGSGANVLTF.